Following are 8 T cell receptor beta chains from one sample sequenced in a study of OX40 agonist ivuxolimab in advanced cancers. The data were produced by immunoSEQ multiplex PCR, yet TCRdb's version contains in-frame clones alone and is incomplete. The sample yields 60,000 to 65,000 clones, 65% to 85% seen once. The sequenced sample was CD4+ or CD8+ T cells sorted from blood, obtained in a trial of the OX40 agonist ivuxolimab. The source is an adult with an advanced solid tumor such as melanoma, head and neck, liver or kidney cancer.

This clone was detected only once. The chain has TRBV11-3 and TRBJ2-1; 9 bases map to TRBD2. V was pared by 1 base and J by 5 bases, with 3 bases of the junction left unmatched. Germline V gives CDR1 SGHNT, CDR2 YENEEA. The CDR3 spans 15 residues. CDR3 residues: CASSLGTSANNEQFF. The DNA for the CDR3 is TGTGCCAGCAGCTTAGGGACTAGCGCAAACAATGAGCAGTTCTTC.

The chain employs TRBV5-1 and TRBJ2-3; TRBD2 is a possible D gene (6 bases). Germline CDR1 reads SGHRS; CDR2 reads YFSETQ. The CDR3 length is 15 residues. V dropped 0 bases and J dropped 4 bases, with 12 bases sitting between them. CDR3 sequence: CASSLVAGFSDTQYF. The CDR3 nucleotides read TGCGCCAGCAGCTTGGTCGCGGGATTCTCAGATACGCAGTATTTT.

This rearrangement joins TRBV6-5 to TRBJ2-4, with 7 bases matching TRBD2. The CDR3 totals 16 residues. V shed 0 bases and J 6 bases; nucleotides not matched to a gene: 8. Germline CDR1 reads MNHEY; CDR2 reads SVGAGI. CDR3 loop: CASSYSGGSTGNIQYF. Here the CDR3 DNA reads TGTGCCAGCAGTTACTCTGGCGGGAGTACGGGAAACATTCAGTACTTC.

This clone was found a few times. CDR3 bases: TGTGCCATCAGACGGGGGGTCGACTACGAGCAGTACTTC. This sequence encodes CAIRRGVDYEQYF. The chain combines TRBV10-3 with TRBJ2-7; TRBD2 agrees at 7 bases. With V trimmed by 6 bases and J by 3 bases, 5 bases remained unmatched. Germline V gene sequence: CDR1 ENHRY, CDR2 SYGVKD. CDR3 size: 13 residues.

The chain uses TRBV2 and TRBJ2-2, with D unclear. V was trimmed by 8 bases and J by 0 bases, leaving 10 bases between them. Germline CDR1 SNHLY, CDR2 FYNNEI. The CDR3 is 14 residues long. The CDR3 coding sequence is TGTGCCAGCCGGTATGTTTCGAACACCGGGGAGCTGTTTTTT. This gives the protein CASRYVSNTGELFF.

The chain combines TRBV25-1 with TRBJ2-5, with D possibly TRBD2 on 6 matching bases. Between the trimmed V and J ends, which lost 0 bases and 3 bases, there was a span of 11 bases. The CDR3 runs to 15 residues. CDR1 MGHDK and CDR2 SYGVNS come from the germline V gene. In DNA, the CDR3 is TGTGCCAGCAGTGAATATATGGGCGGGGAAGAGACCCAGTACTTC. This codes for CASSEYMGGEETQYF.

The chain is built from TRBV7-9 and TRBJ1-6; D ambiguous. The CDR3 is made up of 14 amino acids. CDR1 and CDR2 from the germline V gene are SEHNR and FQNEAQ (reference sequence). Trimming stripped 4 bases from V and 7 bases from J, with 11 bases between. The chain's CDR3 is CASSSTALNSPLHF. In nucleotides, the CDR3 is TGTGCCAGCAGCTCTACGGCGCTGAATTCACCCCTCCACTTT.

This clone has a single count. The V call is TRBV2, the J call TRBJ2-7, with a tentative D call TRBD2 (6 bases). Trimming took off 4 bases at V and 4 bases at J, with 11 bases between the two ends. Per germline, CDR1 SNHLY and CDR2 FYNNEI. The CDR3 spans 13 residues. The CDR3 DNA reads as TGTGCCAGCAGTGGGGCAGGGAGGTACGAGCAGTACTTC. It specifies CASSGAGRYEQYF.